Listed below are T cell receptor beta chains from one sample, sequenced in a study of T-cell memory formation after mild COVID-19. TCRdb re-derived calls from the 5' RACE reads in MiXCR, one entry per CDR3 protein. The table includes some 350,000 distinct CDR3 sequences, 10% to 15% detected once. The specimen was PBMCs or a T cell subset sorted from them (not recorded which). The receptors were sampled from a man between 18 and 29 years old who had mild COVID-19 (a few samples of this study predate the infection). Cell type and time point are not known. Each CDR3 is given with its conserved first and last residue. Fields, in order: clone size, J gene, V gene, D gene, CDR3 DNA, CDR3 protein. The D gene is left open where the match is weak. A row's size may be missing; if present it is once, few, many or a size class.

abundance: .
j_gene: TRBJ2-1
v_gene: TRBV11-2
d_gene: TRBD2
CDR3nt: TGTGCCAGCAGCCTCCTAGCGGGGGGGGCTAATGAGCAGTTCTTC
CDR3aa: CASSLLAGGANEQFF

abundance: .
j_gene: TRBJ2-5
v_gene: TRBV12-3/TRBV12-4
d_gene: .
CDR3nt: TGTGCCAGCAGTTTAGCCCCAGCCTCGGAGGGAGAGACCCAGTACTTC
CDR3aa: CASSLAPASEGETQYF

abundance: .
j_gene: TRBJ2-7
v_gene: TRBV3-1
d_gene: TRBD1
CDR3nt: TGTGCCAGCAGCACCAGGGGGCTCCCCTACGAGCAGTACTTC
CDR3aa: CASSTRGLPYEQYF

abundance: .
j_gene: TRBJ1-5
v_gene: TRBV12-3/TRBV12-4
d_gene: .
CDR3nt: TGTGCCAGCAGGCTAGGGGGGAGTCAGCCCCAGCATTTT
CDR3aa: CASRLGGSQPQHF

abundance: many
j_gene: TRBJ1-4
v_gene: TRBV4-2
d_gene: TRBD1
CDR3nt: TGTGCCAGCAGCCAGTCCCCGACCGGGACAGGGAAAGAAAAACTGTTTTTT
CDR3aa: CASSQSPTGTGKEKLFF

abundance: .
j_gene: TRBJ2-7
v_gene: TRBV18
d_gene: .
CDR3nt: TGTGCCAGCTCACCGGTCCCGGGATCCTACGAGCAGTACTTC
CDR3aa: CASSPVPGSYEQYF

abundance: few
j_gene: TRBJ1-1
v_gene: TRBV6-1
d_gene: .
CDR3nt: TGTGCCAGCAGTGCCGTCAGGGGGAACACTGAAGCTTTCTTT
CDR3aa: CASSAVRGNTEAFF

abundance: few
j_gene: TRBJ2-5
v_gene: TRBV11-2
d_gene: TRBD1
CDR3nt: TGTGCCAGCAGCCCCCGGGACAGATCCGTGCCCCAGTACTTC
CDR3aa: CASSPRDRSVPQYF

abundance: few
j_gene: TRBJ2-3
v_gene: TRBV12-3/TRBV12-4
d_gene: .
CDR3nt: TGTGCCAGCAGCCGGGACTCGACCACAGATACGCAGTATTTT
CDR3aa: CASSRDSTTDTQYF

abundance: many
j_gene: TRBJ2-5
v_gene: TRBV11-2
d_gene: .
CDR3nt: TGTGCCAGCAGCTTAGTAAGACTATCGGGGCAAGAGACCCAGTACTTC
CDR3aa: CASSLVRLSGQETQYF

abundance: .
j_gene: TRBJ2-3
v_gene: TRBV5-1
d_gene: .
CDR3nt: TGCGCCAGCAGCTTGGACGGGGGTCCAGATACGCAGTATTTT
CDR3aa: CASSLDGGPDTQYF

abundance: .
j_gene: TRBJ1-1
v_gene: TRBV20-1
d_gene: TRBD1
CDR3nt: TGCAGTGCTCGCCGGGACAGGGGATCCACTGAAGCTTTCTTT
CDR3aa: CSARRDRGSTEAFF

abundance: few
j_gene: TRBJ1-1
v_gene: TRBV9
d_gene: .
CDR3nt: TGTGCCAGCAGCGTAGGCGGTTCCGAAATGAACACTGAAGCTTTCTTT
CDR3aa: CASSVGGSEMNTEAFF

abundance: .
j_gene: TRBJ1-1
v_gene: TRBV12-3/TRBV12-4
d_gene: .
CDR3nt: TGTGCCAGCAGCTCGGGGGGGGGACGGGCTTTCTTT
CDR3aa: CASSSGGGRAFF

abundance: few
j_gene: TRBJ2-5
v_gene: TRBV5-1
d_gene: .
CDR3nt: TGCGCCAGCAGCTCGGCCCAGGGGACCCAGTACTTC
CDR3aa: CASSSAQGTQYF

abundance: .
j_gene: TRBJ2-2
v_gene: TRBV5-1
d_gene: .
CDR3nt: TGCGCCAGCAGACCGCAGGACACCGGGGAGCTGTTTTTT
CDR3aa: CASRPQDTGELFF

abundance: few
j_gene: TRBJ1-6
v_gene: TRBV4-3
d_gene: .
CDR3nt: TGCGCCACCTTTTCGGGGGGGGACAATTTCTATAATTCACCCCTCCACTTT
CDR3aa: CATFSGGDNFYNSPLHF

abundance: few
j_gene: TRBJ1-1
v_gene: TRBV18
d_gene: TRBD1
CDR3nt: TGTGCCAGCTCACCGCCGGGACAGGTCAGAATGAACACTGAAGCTTTCTTT
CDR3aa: CASSPPGQVRMNTEAFF

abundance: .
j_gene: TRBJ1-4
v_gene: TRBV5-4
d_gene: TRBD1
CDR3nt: TGTGCCAGCAGCTACAAGGGGAAGGGGGCACTTAATGAAAAACTGTTTTTT
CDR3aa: CASSYKGKGALNEKLFF

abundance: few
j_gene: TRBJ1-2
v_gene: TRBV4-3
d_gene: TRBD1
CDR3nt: TGCGCCAGCAGCCCACTACAGGGGGCGCGTGGCTACACCTTC
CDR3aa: CASSPLQGARGYTF

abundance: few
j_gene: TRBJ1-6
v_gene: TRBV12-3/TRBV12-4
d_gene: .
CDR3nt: TGTGCCAGCAGTTTGGTCGGGGCCTCGACGGGATCACCCCTCCACTTT
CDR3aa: CASSLVGASTGSPLHF

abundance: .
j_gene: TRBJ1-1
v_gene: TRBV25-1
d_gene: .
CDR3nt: TGTGCCAGCACTGACAGGATGAACACTGAAGCTTTCTTT
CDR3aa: CASTDRMNTEAFF

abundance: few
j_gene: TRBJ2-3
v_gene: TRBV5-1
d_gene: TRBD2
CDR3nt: TGCGCCAGCAGCCTGGGCTCTAGCGGAAGCACAGATACGCAGTATTTT
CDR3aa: CASSLGSSGSTDTQYF

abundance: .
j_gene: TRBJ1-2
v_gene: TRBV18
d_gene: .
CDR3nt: TGTGCCAGCTCACCACTATTAGGGGACCATGGCTACACCTTC
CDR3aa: CASSPLLGDHGYTF

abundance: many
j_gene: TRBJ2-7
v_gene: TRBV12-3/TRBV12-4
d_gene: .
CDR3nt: TGTGCCAGCAGCCAGGGGAACTCCTACGAGCAGTACTTC
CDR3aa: CASSQGNSYEQYF

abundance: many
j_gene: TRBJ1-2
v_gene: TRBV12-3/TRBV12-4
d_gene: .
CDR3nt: TGTGCCAGCAGTTTGGGCGGATCCTATGGCTACACCTTC
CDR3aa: CASSLGGSYGYTF

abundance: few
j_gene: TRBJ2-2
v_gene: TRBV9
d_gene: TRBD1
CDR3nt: TGTGCCAGCAGCGCTCACAGGGGGCTAGTCACCGGGGAGCTGTTTTTT
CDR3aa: CASSAHRGLVTGELFF

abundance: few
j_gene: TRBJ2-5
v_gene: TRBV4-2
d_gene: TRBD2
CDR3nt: TGTGCCAGCAGCCAGAGCGGGGGGGCCGGGGAGACCCAGTACTTC
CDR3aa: CASSQSGGAGETQYF

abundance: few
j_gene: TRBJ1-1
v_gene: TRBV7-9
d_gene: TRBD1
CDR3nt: TGTGCCAGCAGCGAGGACAGGAAGAACACTGAAGCTTTCTTT
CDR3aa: CASSEDRKNTEAFF

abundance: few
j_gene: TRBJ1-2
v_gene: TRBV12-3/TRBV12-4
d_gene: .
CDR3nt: TGTGCCAGCAGCAGACTCCCGGGGGCTGAGGGCTACACCTTC
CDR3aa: CASSRLPGAEGYTF

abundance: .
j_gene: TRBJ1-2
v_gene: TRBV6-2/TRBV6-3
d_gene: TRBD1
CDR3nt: TGTGCCAGCAGTTACAGACGGGGACAGGGATCGCGTGGCTACACCTTC
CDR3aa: CASSYRRGQGSRGYTF

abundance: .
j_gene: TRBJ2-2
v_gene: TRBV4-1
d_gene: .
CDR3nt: TGCGCCAGCAGCCTGCCGGGACTGTCCCTGGGGGAGCTGTTTTTT
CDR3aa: CASSLPGLSLGELFF

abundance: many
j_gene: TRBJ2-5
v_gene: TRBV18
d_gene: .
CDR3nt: TGTGCCAGCTCACCAGGGCAGGGCCCAGGGGAGACCCAGTACTTC
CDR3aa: CASSPGQGPGETQYF

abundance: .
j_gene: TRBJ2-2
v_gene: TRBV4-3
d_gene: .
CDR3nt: TGCGCCAGCAGCCAAGGGACAGACCCGAACACCGGGGAGCTGTTTTTT
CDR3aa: CASSQGTDPNTGELFF

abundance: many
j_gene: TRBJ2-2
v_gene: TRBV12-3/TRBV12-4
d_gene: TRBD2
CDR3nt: TGTGCCAGCAGTTTACGTCTAGCGGGGGGGGAGCTGTTTTTT
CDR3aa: CASSLRLAGGELFF

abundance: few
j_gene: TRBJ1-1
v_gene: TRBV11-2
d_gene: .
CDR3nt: TGTGCCAGCAGCCCCGCGCCAGTGGGTGAAGCTTTCTTT
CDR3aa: CASSPAPVGEAFF

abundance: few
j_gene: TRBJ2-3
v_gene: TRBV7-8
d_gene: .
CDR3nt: TGTGCCAGCAGCTTCCTGACAACAGATACGCAGTATTTT
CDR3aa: CASSFLTTDTQYF

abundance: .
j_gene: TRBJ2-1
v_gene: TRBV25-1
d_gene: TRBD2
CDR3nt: TGTGCCAGCAGTGCCTCCGGAGCGGGGGGGCCGTGGTACAATGAGCAGTTCTTC
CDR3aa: CASSASGAGGPWYNEQFF

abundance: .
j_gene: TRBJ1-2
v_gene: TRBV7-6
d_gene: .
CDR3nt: TGTGCCAGCAGACGGATCGGAGGGGGGAACCAAGAGGCTGGCTACACCTTC
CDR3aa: CASRRIGGGNQEAGYTF

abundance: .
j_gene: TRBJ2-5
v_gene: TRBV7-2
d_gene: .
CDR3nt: TGTGCCAGCAGCCCCCCGCCCCAAGAGACCCAGTACTTC
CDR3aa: CASSPPPQETQYF

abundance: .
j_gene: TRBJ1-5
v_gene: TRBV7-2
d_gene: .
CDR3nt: TGTGCCAGCAGCCTCGGTATGGGGTTTAATCAGCCCCAGCATTTT
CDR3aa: CASSLGMGFNQPQHF

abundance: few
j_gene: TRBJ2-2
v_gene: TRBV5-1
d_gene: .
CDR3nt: TGCGCCAGCACCCGCCGCGGACACCTGCGGGACACCGGGGAGCTGTTTTTT
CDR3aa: CASTRRGHLRDTGELFF

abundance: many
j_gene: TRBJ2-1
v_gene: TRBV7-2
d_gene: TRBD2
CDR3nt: TGTGCCAGCAGCGTTCTAGCGGGCGGGCAGTTCTTC
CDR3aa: CASSVLAGGQFF

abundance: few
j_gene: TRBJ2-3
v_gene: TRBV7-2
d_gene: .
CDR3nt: TGTGCCAGCACCTTGGGCCCCACAGATACGCAGTATTTT
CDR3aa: CASTLGPTDTQYF

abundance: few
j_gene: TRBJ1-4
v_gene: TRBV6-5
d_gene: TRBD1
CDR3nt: TGTGCCAGCAGTTTGGACAGGGGGATATTTAAACTGTTTTTT
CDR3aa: CASSLDRGIFKLFF

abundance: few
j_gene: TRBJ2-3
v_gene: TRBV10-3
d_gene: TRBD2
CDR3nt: TGTGCCATCAAAGCGGGGGTCCCCGATACGCAGTATTTT
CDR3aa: CAIKAGVPDTQYF

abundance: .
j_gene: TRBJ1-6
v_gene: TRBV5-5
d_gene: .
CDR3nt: TGTGCCAGCAGCGCAGAGAATTCACCCCTCCACTTT
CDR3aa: CASSAENSPLHF

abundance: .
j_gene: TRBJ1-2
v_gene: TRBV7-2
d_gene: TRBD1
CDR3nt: TGTGCCAGCAGCTTAATGCCGGGACAGAATTATGGCTACACCTTC
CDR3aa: CASSLMPGQNYGYTF